The entry below describes one T cell receptor beta chain. Its specificity is not known. Measured with immunoSEQ multiplex PCR; TCRdb has only the in-frame clones, and not every one. The sample shows some 13,000 clones, about 90% of them seen only once. Germline V gene data show CDR1 as SGHNT and CDR2 as YYREEE (reference sequence). This CDR3 is built from 14 residues. Trimming removed 7 bases at V and 7 bases at J, with 18 bases between. The data stem from a study of untreated major depressive disorder. Study findings and constraints: Generalizability is limited by the comparatively small study sample. Compared with controls, depressed patients showed more TRBV05-01 (Vbeta 5.1) usage in CD4+ T cells.

This rearrangement joins TRBV5-4 to TRBJ2-1; D tentatively fits TRBD1 or TRBD2 (5 bases each). Sequencing used CD4+ T cells from PBMCs. The source is a young woman with major depressive disorder. The CDR3 is CASETTGTRNEQFF. DNA of the CDR3: TGTGCCAGCGAAACAACCGGGACGCGGAATGAGCAGTTCTTC.